This record concerns one T cell receptor beta chain sequence. Cohorts were assigned according to the clinical history that participants reported. This CDR3 spans 17 amino acids. Clones were sequenced by immunoSEQ multiplex PCR, and TCRdb holds only the in-frame ones, with some missing. The sample lists some 150,000 clones; around 86% were seen once. The data were obtained in a study of blood T cell repertoires in COVID-19. Looking at the study overall: Collection of acute and convalescent COVID-19 samples took place in the United States, Italy and Spain.

The V call is TRBV12-1, the J call TRBJ2-3; the table gives TRBD2 as D, unverified against the DNA. TRBV12-1 is an annotated pseudogene. The sequenced sample consisted of PBMCs or T cells enriched from blood (not recorded which). The receptor was isolated from a man in his fifties or sixties who had recovered from COVID-19. CDR3 nucleotides: TGTGCCAGCAGCAAAGGATCTACTAGCGGAGTCGCAGATACGCAGTATTTT. It encodes CASSKGSTSGVADTQYF.